A selection of T cell receptor beta chains follows, all from one sample in a study of CD8 T cells in Susac syndrome. TCRdb itself ran the immunoSEQ multiplex PCR reads through MiXCR, one entry per CDR3 protein. The data contain over 150,000 distinct CDR3 sequences, approximately 94% of them singletons. Input material: CD4+ T cells from PBMCs. All receptors derive from a human donor with Susac syndrome. The conserved cysteine and the conserved F or W are not part of the CDR3 here. Expanded clones are given a class, and other clones once, few, many or no size at all.

clone size: once
J gene: TRBJ1-4
V gene: TRBV6-6
CDR3 protein: ASSYPRSPTNEKLF

clone size: -
J gene: TRBJ2-5
V gene: TRBV5-4
CDR3 protein: ASSPGQGVGETQY

clone size: -
J gene: TRBJ2-1
V gene: TRBV27
CDR3 protein: ASSSTGPSYNEQF

clone size: -
J gene: TRBJ2-1
V gene: TRBV20-1
CDR3 protein: SASRGTARAMDNEQF

clone size: -
J gene: TRBJ2-1
V gene: TRBV20-1
CDR3 protein: SASGSYNEQF

clone size: once
J gene: TRBJ2-1
V gene: TRBV3-1
CDR3 protein: ASSETSGGYNEQF

clone size: -
J gene: TRBJ2-1
V gene: TRBV5-1
CDR3 protein: ASGEQGTSYNEQF

clone size: -
J gene: TRBJ2-2
V gene: TRBV20-1
CDR3 protein: SARDVSTGGELF

clone size: -
J gene: TRBJ2-5
V gene: TRBV29-1
CDR3 protein: SAEREIQETQY

clone size: -
J gene: TRBJ2-1
V gene: TRBV6-5
CDR3 protein: ASYASLSSYNEQF

clone size: -
J gene: TRBJ1-2
V gene: TRBV15
CDR3 protein: ATSRARGTIYGYT

clone size: -
J gene: TRBJ1-1
V gene: TRBV7-9
CDR3 protein: ASSSPSSELMNTEAF

clone size: -
J gene: TRBJ1-1
V gene: TRBV15
CDR3 protein: ATRLGVNTEAF

clone size: once
J gene: TRBJ2-1
V gene: TRBV20-1
CDR3 protein: SADPLSSYNEQF

clone size: -
J gene: TRBJ2-3
V gene: TRBV11-2
CDR3 protein: ASSLSIVSTDTQY